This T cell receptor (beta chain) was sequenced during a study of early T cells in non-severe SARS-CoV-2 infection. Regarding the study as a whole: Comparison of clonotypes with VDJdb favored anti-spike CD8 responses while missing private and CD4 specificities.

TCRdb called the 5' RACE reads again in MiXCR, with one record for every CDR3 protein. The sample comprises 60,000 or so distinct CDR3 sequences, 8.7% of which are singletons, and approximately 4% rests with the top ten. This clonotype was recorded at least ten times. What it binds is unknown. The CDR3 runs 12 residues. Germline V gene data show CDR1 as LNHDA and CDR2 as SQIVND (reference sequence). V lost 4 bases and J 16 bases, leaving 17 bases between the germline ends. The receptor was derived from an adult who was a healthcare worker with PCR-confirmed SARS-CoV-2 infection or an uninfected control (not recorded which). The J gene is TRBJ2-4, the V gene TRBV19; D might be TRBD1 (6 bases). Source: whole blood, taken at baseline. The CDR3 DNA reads TGTGCCAGTAGTACCCGGGACATCATCCTATACTTC. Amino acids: CASSTRDIILYF.